This T cell receptor (beta chain) is drawn from a study of blood T cell repertoires in COVID-19. Only in-frame clones appear in the TCRdb table, and some are missing; sequencing was by immunoSEQ multiplex PCR. The table lists around 78,000 clones, about 89% of them singletons, with more than 0.9% in the top ten. The TCR sequence derives from a woman between 45 and 65 years old with acute COVID-19. Material: PBMCs or T cells enriched from blood (not recorded which).

The CDR3 nucleotides are TGCGCCAGCAGCTTTGGGGCGGGGCGGGTAGCTTTCTTT. Protein sequence: CASSFGAGRVAFF. V and J are TRBV5-1 and TRBJ1-1; D may be TRBD1 (5 bases). CDR1 SGHRS and CDR2 YFSETQ come from the germline V gene. The length of the CDR3 is 13 residues. V was cut by 2 bases and J by 10 bases, with 15 bases left in between.